This is a list of T cell receptor beta chains from one sample in a study of T cell responses to AZD1222 COVID-19 vaccine. TCRdb keeps only in-frame clones here, not all; method: immunoSEQ multiplex PCR. The data hold 110,000 or so clones, with 88% observed a single time. The sequenced sample was peripheral blood, obtained 28 days after the second AZD1222 dose. The receptors stem from an adult who received the AZD1222 COVID-19 vaccine. The CDR3 runs from the conserved cysteine through the conserved F or W. The D gene is left open where the match is weak. The size field is filled for only some rows; it gives once, few, many or a size class.

j_gene	abundance	v_gene	d_gene	CDR3nt	CDR3aa
TRBJ1-6	once	TRBV5-5	.	TGTGCCAGCAGCTGGACAGAAAATTCACCCCTCCACTTT	CASSWTENSPLHF
TRBJ1-1	.	TRBV10-3	TRBD1	TGTGCCATCAGCCCGGGACAGGGGGTGGCAACTGAAGCTTTCTTT	CAISPGQGVATEAFF
TRBJ1-3	.	TRBV4-1	.	TGCGCCAGCAGCCAAGAGGAAGAATCTGGAAACACCATATATTTT	CASSQEEESGNTIYF
TRBJ2-7	once	TRBV6-2/TRBV6-3	TRBD1	TGTGCCAGCAGCTCCGCGGCCAGGGGGTTTTGGGAAGCTGGCGAGCAGTACTTC	CASSSAARGFWEAGEQYF
TRBJ2-5	.	TRBV5-8	TRBD2	TGTGCCAGCAGCTTGGGACGGGGGGGCCGGGAAGAGACCCAGTACTTC	CASSLGRGGREETQYF
TRBJ1-1	.	TRBV19	.	TGTGCCAGTAGTCGACCCGGGACCTACCTGGAAGCTTTCTTT	CASSRPGTYLEAFF
TRBJ1-4	.	TRBV4-3	.	TGCGCCAGCAGCCAAGATACAGGGAAGATGATTAATGAAAAACTGTTTTTT	CASSQDTGKMINEKLFF
TRBJ1-3	.	TRBV19	TRBD1	TGTGCCAGTGGACAGGGCACTGGAAACACCATATATTTT	CASGQGTGNTIYF
TRBJ2-2	.	TRBV18	.	TGTGCCAGCTCACCACCCACGAACACCGGGGAGCTGTTTTTT	CASSPPTNTGELFF
TRBJ1-5	.	TRBV28	.	TGTGCCAGCAGTTTCTGGAGTCAGCCCCAGCATTTT	CASSFWSQPQHF
TRBJ2-7	.	TRBV6-5	.	TGTGCCAGCAGAAGAACCGGGACTTCGTACGAGCAGTACTTC	CASRRTGTSYEQYF
TRBJ2-2	.	TRBV11-2	.	TGTGCCAGCGGCCGACCAGACTCGGGCCCACTAAACACCGGGGAGCTGTTTTTT	CASGRPDSGPLNTGELFF
TRBJ2-1	.	TRBV5-1	.	TGCGCCAGCAGCTTGGCCGGGGGGACATACAATGAGCAGTTCTTC	CASSLAGGTYNEQFF
TRBJ2-3	.	TRBV5-1	.	TGCGCCAGCAGGGCGGGGTACACAGATACGCAGTATTTT	CASRAGYTDTQYF
TRBJ1-6	.	TRBV6-2/TRBV6-3	TRBD1	TGTGCCAGCAGTATTTCAGGGGGAAGCTCACCCCTCCACTTT	CASSISGGSSPLHF
TRBJ1-5	.	TRBV6-2/TRBV6-3	.	TGTGCCAGCAGTTATAGCAGTGCTCGAGGCAATCAGCCCCAGCATTTT	CASSYSSARGNQPQHF
TRBJ2-7	.	TRBV5-1	TRBD1	TGCGCCAGCAGCGCGACAGGGCCCGAGCAGTACTTC	CASSATGPEQYF
TRBJ2-2	.	TRBV5-1	.	TGCGCCAGCAGCTTGGCCATTGGAGGGGCGGCCACCGGGGAGCTGTTTTTT	CASSLAIGGAATGELFF
TRBJ2-2	once	TRBV10-3	TRBD2	TGTGCCATGAGCGGGGGGGAGAACACCGGGGAGCTGTTTTTT	CAMSGGENTGELFF
TRBJ1-5	.	TRBV6-5	TRBD1	TGTGCCAGCAGTCCCGACAGGGGAGTTCGTCAGCCCCAGCATTTT	CASSPDRGVRQPQHF
TRBJ2-3	.	TRBV28	.	TGTGCCAGCAGCCTAAGAAGATCTAGCACAGATACGCAGTATTTT	CASSLRRSSTDTQYF
TRBJ1-5	.	TRBV27	.	TGTGCCAGCAGCCCAGGGAGTAATCAGCCCCAGCATTTT	CASSPGSNQPQHF
TRBJ1-5	.	TRBV9	TRBD1	TGTGCCAGCACCTCTCCCAAACAGGGGGCAGGCAATCAGCCCCAGCATTTT	CASTSPKQGAGNQPQHF
TRBJ2-1	.	TRBV18	TRBD2	TGTGCCAGCTCATCATCCACTAGCGGGAAAAACAATGAGCAGTTCTTC	CASSSSTSGKNNEQFF